This TCR beta chain was captured by sequencing in a study of cytomegalovirus exposure and HLA in healthy donors. Whole-study results and caveats: A later analysis reportedly found fewer N-insertions in an Asian-associated ancestry cluster than the approximately 660-donor mean.

Use of 60 Vbeta and 13 Jbeta primers characterized the PCR. Clones were sequenced by immunoSEQ multiplex PCR, and TCRdb holds only the in-frame ones, with some missing. Of under 150,000 clones in the sample, 80% are singletons; the top ten hold roughly 1.2%. V lost 0 bases and J 3 bases, leaving 9 bases between the germline ends. This CDR3 is built from 14 residues. Germline values: CDR1 SGHTS, CDR2 YDEGEE. Worth noting for this clone: Antigen unknown.

The TCR comes from a male donor in good health and CMV-seropositive. The chain links TRBV5-8 to TRBJ1-2; weak D call: TRBD1 (5 bases). Sequenced input: PBMCs. CDR3 in amino acids: CASSLGGGDYGYTF. CDR3 DNA sequence: TGTGCCAGCAGCTTGGGGGGGGGAGACTATGGCTACACCTTC.